This TCR beta chain was captured in a study of T-cell reconstitution after alpha-beta-depleted transplantation in children (dated by TCRdb to 2015 to 2016). About the investigation overall: The study quantitatively tracked T-cell immune reconstitution after TCRalphabeta/CD19-depleted allogeneic hematopoietic cell transplantation in children using TCR repertoire profiling.

The treatment or condition label corresponds to: allogeneic hematopoietic cell transplantation with graft depleted of TCRalphabeta T cells and CD19 B cells. Transplant recipients were children who received TCRalphabeta/CD19-depleted allogeneic hematopoietic cell grafts. From cysteine to phenylalanine, the CDR3 is 12 amino acids long. The CDR3 DNA has 36 bases and is translated from base 1. Cut back by 2 bases and 8 bases, the V and J ends lie 9 bases apart. CDR1 and CDR2, per the germline V gene, are MDHEN and SYDVKM. The method was PCR. The instrument was an Illumina HiSeq 2500. Molecular barcoding was employed in the preparation of TCR libraries, with unique molecular identifiers being used to normalize TCRbeta repertoire quantification. TCRdb reran the public reads through fastp at Q25 and MiXCR, keeping productive beta chains. Each CDR3 protein gets just one entry, which takes the most common genes and DNA from the rows behind it. This sample has approximately 190,000 distinct CDR3 sequences in its table, and under 8.5% of those were observed once. Approximately 34% of the sample lies in the top ten.

For this clonotype: Its antigen remains undetermined. Base qualities are missing; no much larger clone stands one base away.

Here is what the overall study found, with its caveats: The apparently early recovery of alphabetaT-cell counts about two months after transplant reportedly depended on only several hundred rapidly expanded clones that came from non-depleted graft cells. The frequencies of hyperexpanded clones fell over the following months, and after one year, T-cell counts and TCRbeta diversity were mostly attributed to newly produced T cells. In some patients, high TCRbeta diversity at day 60 was attributed to recipient T cells and intrathymic progenitors that had survived conditioning.

The TCR sequence derives from a male patient aged 2 to 10 who had a stem cell transplant for acute myeloid leukemia, so the T cells may come from the graft donor. The chain employs TRBV28 and TRBJ1-1; too little of a D gene remains to name it. The material sequenced was PBMCs, mostly from graft donor cells, taken 360 days after TCRalphabeta/CD19-depleted stem cell transplant. The DNA sequence is as follows: TGTGCCAGCAGTTTAGGTGCGGTCGAAGCTTTCTTT. This encodes CASSLGAVEAFF.